This T cell receptor (beta chain) was retrieved from a study of shared clonotypes between healthy human individuals. Original handling: Filtering of immunoSEQ junctional sequences could not match full-length read filtering. The repertoire was sequenced with immunoSEQ multiplex PCR; TCRdb's copy has only in-frame clones and lacks some. The V and J calls and clone size are taken from that table; D and trimming were inferred from the DNA. The profile covers roughly 1,500,000 clones, with under 99% appearing a single time and 0.4% to 0.45% taken by the ten largest. The germline V gene has CDR1 MGHRA and CDR2 YSYEKL. The CDR3 is 19 amino acids. J lost 2 bases, V lost 0 bases, and 14 bases had no gene match. This clone was observed a single time.

Material for sequencing was naive CD4+ T cells sorted from blood. As for subset: CD45RA+ positively selected. The receptor was isolated from a man aged 25-45 years in good health. This sequence joins TRBV4-1 and TRBJ1-2; 8 nucleotides match TRBD1. CDR3 loop: CASSQDSSRARQGNYGYTF. CDR3 DNA sequence: TGCGCCAGCAGCCAAGATTCGTCGAGGGCCCGACAGGGGAACTATGGCTACACCTTC.